This T cell receptor (beta chain) is from a study of blood T cells in healthy people across ages. Study-level points and caveats: With donor CMV status unknown, expanded clonotype changes were possibly confounded. Long-lived donors had more naive CD4+ cells and higher diversity than aged donors.

The use of a sample-barcoded 5' primer and a J-beta primer mix characterized a second PCR of roughly 6 to 11 cycles. CDR3-containing paired-end reads numbering at least 2.5 million came from each sample. TCRdb used MiXCR to reprocess the 5' RACE reads, holding one entry per CDR3 protein. In the table there are roughly 900,000 distinct CDR3 sequences, about 30% of which are singletons. This clonotype was found many times. The antigen is unknown. Trimming left V 2 bases short and J 3 bases short, with 22 bases between. The CDR3 consists of 17 residues. CDR1 DFQATT and CDR2 SNEGSKA come from the germline V gene (reference sequence). Each donor supplied approximately 10 milliliters of peripheral blood.

V is TRBV20-1 and J is TRBJ1-2; D is possibly TRBD1 (5 bases). The sample taken for sequencing was blood. This sequence was found in a woman of 80 years or more in good health. The CDR3 sequence is CSARNGAVGSAYYGYTF. CDR3 bases: TGCAGTGCTAGAAACGGGGCAGTGGGCTCGGCCTACTATGGCTACACCTTC.